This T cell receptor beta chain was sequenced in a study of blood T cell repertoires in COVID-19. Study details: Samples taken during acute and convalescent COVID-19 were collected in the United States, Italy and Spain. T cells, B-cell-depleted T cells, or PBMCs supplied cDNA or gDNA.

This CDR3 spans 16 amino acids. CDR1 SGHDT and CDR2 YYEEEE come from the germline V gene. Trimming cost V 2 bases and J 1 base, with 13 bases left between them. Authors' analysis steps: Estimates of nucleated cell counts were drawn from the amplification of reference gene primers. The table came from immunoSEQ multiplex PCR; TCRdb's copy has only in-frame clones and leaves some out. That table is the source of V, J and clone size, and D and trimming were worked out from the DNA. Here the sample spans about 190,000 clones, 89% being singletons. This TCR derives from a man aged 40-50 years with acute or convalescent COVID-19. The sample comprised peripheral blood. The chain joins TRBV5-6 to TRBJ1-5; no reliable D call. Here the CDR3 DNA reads TGTGCCAGCAGCTTACGGGGTTATCGGAGCAATCAGCCCCAGCATTTT. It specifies CASSLRGYRSNQPQHF.